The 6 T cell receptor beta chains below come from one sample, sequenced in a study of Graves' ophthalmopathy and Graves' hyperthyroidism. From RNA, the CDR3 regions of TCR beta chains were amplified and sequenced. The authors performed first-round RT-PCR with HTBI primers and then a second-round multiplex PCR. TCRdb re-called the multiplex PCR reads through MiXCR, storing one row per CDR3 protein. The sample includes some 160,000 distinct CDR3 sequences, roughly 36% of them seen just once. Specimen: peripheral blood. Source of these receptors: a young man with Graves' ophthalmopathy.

The CDR3 bases are TGCAGCGTTGACTCCGGGAACACCATATATTTT. Translation gives CSVDSGNTIYF. The gene calls are TRBV29-1 and TRBJ1-3, with unresolved D. Per germline, CDR1 SQVTM and CDR2 ANQGSEA. The V end was cut by 3 bases, the J end by 7 bases, with 7 bases between. The CDR3 totals 11 residues.

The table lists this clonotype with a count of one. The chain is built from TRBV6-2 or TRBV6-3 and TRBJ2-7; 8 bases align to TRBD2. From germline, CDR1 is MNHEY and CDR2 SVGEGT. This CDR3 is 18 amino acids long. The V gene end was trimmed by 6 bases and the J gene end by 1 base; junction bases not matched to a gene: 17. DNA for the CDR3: TGTGCCAGCAGCCTGGGGGTAGCGGGAAAGATAAGTTCCTACGAGCAGTACTTC. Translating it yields CASSLGVAGKISSYEQYF.

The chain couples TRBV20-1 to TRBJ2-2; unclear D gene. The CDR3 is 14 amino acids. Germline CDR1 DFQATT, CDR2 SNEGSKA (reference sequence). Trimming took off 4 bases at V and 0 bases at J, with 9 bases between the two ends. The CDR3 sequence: CSAKELTNTGELFF. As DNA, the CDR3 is TGCAGTGCTAAAGAGCTTACGAACACCGGGGAGCTGTTTTTT.

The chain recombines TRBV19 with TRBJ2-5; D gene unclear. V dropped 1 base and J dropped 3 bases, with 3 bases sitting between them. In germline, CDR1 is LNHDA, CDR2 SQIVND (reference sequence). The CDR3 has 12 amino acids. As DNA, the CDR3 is TGTGCCAGTAGTATAGGGGAAGAGACCCAGTACTTC. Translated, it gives CASSIGEETQYF. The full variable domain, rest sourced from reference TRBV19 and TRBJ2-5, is DGGITQSPKYLFRKEGQNVTLSCEQNLNHDAMYWYRQDPGQGLRLIYYSQIVNDFQKGDIAEGYSVSREKKESFPLTVTSAQKNPTAFYLCASSIGEETQYFGPGTRLLVL.

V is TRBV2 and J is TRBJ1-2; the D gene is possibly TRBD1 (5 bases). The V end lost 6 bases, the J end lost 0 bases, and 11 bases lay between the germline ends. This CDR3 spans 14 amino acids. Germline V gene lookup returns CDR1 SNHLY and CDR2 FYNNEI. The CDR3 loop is CASRLSGTNYGYTF. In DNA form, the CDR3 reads TGTGCCAGCAGGTTGTCAGGGACTAACTATGGCTACACCTTC.

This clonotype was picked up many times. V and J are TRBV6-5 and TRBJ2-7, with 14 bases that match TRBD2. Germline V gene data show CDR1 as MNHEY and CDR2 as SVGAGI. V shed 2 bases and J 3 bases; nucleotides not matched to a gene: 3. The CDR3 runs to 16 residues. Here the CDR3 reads CASSYQGTSGGYEQYF. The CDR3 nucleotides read TGTGCCAGCAGTTACCAGGGGACTAGCGGGGGCTACGAGCAGTACTTC.